The clone carrying this T cell receptor beta chain appeared a single time. The repertoire was sequenced with immunoSEQ multiplex PCR; TCRdb's copy has only in-frame clones and lacks some. The data contain about 350,000 clones, around 89% of them singletons. V lost 1 base, J lost 0 bases, and 4 bases lay in between. Per the germline V gene, CDR1 is LGHDT and CDR2 is YNNKEL (reference sequence). The CDR3 runs 14 residues. This specimen belongs to a study of Ad26.COV2.S vaccination and SARS-CoV-2 variants. Background on the study: This donor came from the COV1001 trial of Ad26.COV2.S. The study gave Ad26.COV2.S intramuscularly, once or twice 56 days apart.

The treatment was: around 19 received Ad26.COV2.S at low or high dose, single or two shots; 5 received placebo; per-sample allocation not given. Specimen acquisition occurred on day 63 following the initial vaccine or placebo injection. V gene TRBV3-1 (or the pseudogene TRBV3-2) combines with J gene TRBJ1-5; D gene uncertain. The clonotype originates from a person aged 18-60 years who received the Ad26.COV2.S COVID-19 vaccine or a placebo. The sample consisted of peripheral blood, taken in a trial of Ad26.COV2.S vaccine versus placebo. The CDR3 sequence is CASSQGASNQPQHF. The CDR3 DNA reads TGTGCCAGCAGCCAAGGTGCTAGCAATCAGCCCCAGCATTTT.